Below, 11 T cell receptor beta chains from the same sample are listed, as sequenced in a study of blood T cell repertoires in COVID-19. The data were produced by immunoSEQ multiplex PCR, yet TCRdb's version contains in-frame clones alone and is incomplete. The sample yields about 140,000 clones, about 77% seen once. Specimen: peripheral blood. These receptors all stem from a woman in her forties or fifties with active or convalescent COVID-19.

J is TRBJ1-6 and V is TRBV19, with 8 bases identical to TRBD1. Germline loops: CDR1 LNHDA, CDR2 SQIVND (reference sequence). The V and J ends lost 6 bases and 9 bases, in that order; junction bases with no gene match: 4. The CDR3 extends over 13 amino acids. The CDR3 coding sequence is TGTGCCAGTAGCCCCGACAGGGGTTCACCCCTCCACTTT. It codes for CASSPDRGSPLHF.

J is TRBJ2-2 and V is TRBV6-2 or TRBV6-3; 11 bases fit TRBD2. The CDR3 consists of 16 residues. Germline CDR1 and CDR2: MNHEY and SVGEGT. V gave up 6 bases and J gave up 4 bases; unmatched junction bases: 7. The CDR3 reads CASSPTSGGRTGELFF. The CDR3 DNA reads as TGTGCCAGCAGCCCAACTAGCGGGGGACGCACCGGGGAGCTGTTTTTT.

In its sample, this clone was seen a few times. The chain combines TRBV7-2 with TRBJ2-2, with TRBD2 identical over 7 bases. Germline V CDR1 and CDR2: SGHTA, FQGNSA. The CDR3 sequence is 15 residues long. Trimming cost V 4 bases and J 3 bases; bases outside gene matches: 5. For the CDR3, the DNA is TGTGCCAGCAGCTCCACTAGCGTATACACCGGGGAGCTGTTTTTT. The encoded protein is CASSSTSVYTGELFF.

The gene calls are TRBV7-2 and TRBJ2-1, with TRBD2 matching 10 bases. Losses at the gene ends were 2 bases for V and 8 bases for J; bases not matched to a gene: 3. There are 14 residues in the CDR3. The V gene's germline CDR1 is SGHTA and CDR2 FQGNSA. This CDR3 is CASSLLAGVDEQFF. In DNA, the CDR3 is TGTGCCAGCAGCTTACTAGCGGGAGTGGATGAGCAGTTCTTC.

The V call is TRBV5-4, the J call TRBJ2-3, with 12 bases identical to TRBD2. Unmatched junction bases numbered 1, after V lost 0 bases and J lost 5 bases. The V gene's germline CDR1 is SGHNT and CDR2 YYREEE (reference sequence). The CDR3 spans 15 residues. The CDR3 DNA is TGTGCCAGCAGCTTGGGACTAGCGGGAGTAGATACGCAGTATTTT. Translating it yields CASSLGLAGVDTQYF.

The chain carries TRBV30 and TRBJ2-5; 11 nucleotides line up with TRBD1. Germline CDR1 reads GTSNPN; CDR2 reads SVGIG (reference sequence). Trimming at V came to 7 bases and at J to 6 bases, leaving 7 bases not matched to a gene. The CDR3 is 13 residues long. The CDR3 sequence is CASGTGGMQTQYF. In DNA, the CDR3 is TGTGCCTCCGGGACAGGGGGGATGCAGACCCAGTACTTC.

This clone came up many times. The chain uses TRBV6-6 and TRBJ1-2; TRBD1 matches at 10 bases. This CDR3 spans 15 amino acids. Germline trimming cut 5 bases from V and 4 bases from J; bases unmatched to any gene: 7. Germline CDR1 is MNHNY and CDR2 is SVGAGI (reference sequence). Written as DNA, the CDR3 is TGTGCCAGCAGTCCCCGACAGGGGGCGGGCTATGGCTACACCTTC. Its protein product is CASSPRQGAGYGYTF.

In its sample, this clone was seen once. This sequence joins TRBV9 and TRBJ1-1; TRBD1 aligns across 7 bases. V was pared by 0 bases and J by 3 bases, with 11 bases of the junction left unmatched. The germline gives CDR1 SGDLS, CDR2 YYNGEE. The CDR3 contains 17 residues. The chain's CDR3 is CASSVDPGSQGDTEAFF. DNA of the CDR3: TGTGCCAGCAGCGTAGACCCAGGGTCTCAGGGGGACACTGAAGCTTTCTTT.

The chain employs TRBV12-5 and TRBJ1-2, with D possibly TRBD1 on 5 matching bases. Germline CDR1 is LGHNT and CDR2 is FRNRAP. The V gene lost 1 base and the J gene lost 8 bases, with 11 bases spanning the gap. The CDR3 loop spans 13 amino acids. The CDR3: CASGLGDFTGYTF. The CDR3, as DNA: TGTGCTAGTGGTTTGGGGGACTTTACGGGCTACACCTTC.

CDR3 amino acids: CASSPPSRGVNTEAFF. CDR3 coding DNA: TGTGCCAGCAGCCCCCCCTCCAGGGGGGTGAACACTGAAGCTTTCTTT. The J gene is TRBJ1-1, the V gene TRBV9; 7 bases fit TRBD1. This CDR3 has 16 residues. Germline V gene lookup returns CDR1 SGDLS and CDR2 YYNGEE. J lost 0 bases, V lost 4 bases, and 9 bases had no gene match.

This clone has just a few counts. The V call is TRBV28, the J call TRBJ1-5; D perhaps matches TRBD1 (5 bases). Trimming stripped 5 bases from V and 0 bases from J, with 14 bases between. The CDR3 totals 16 residues. Germline loops: CDR1 MDHEN, CDR2 SYDVKM. DNA of the CDR3: TGTGCCAGCAGTCACAGGTACCTCTATAGCAATCAGCCCCAGCATTTT. Its translation: CASSHRYLYSNQPQHF. The complete variable domain, with remaining parts taken from reference TRBV28 and TRBJ1-5, reads DVKVTQSSRYLVKRTGEKVFLECVQDMDHENMFWYRQDPGLGLRLIYFSYDVKMKEKGDIPEGYSVSREKKERFSLILESASTNQTSMYLCASSHRYLYSNQPQHFGDGTRLSIL.